This is a list of T cell receptor beta chains from one sample in a study of T cell repertoires in cytomegalovirus infection. For these TCRs, the target antigens are not known. Via MiXCR, TCRdb re-called the reads, giving one row per CDR3 protein. The repertoire holds approximately 730,000 distinct CDR3 sequences, with about 28% as singletons. Sequences were derived from cultured CD8+ T cells from PBMCs, sampled from culture after CMV antigen stimulation. All receptors derive from a human donor in good health (CMV status not recorded). Some clones in this sample may be carry-over from other donors' samples. The CDR3 runs from the conserved cysteine through the conserved F or W. The order of the fields is V gene, clone size, D gene, J gene, CDR3 protein, CDR3 DNA. D genes are given only for firm matches. Clone size appears in some rows only: once, few, many, or a class for an expanded clone.

>TRBV3-1|once|-|TRBJ2-2
CASSQEERTAGELFF
TGTGCCAGCAGCCAAGAGGAGCGCACCGCCGGGGAGCTGTTTTTT
>TRBV11-2|-|TRBD2|TRBJ2-7
CASTHGGFDEQYF
TGTGCCAGCACCCACGGGGGGTTCGACGAGCAGTACTTC
>TRBV7-6|-|TRBD1|TRBJ1-6
CASSPGSPGGNSPLHF
TGTGCCAGCAGCCCCGGGTCCCCAGGGGGGAATTCACCCCTCCACTTT
>TRBV6-5|-|-|TRBJ1-1
CASLDSAATEAFF
TGTGCCAGCCTGGACTCCGCGGCCACTGAAGCTTTCTTT
>TRBV7-6|-|-|TRBJ1-1
CASSHTDTEAFF
TGTGCCAGCAGCCACACCGACACTGAAGCTTTCTTT
>TRBV5-4|-|TRBD1|TRBJ2-1
CASSLDRGRYEQFF
TGTGCTAGCAGCTTGGACAGGGGGCGGTATGAGCAGTTCTTC
>TRBV28|few|-|TRBJ1-5
CASSFPGQSNQPQHF
TGTGCCAGCAGTTTCCCCGGACAGAGCAATCAGCCCCAGCATTTT
>TRBV7-8|many|-|TRBJ1-6
CASSQGSSNSPLHF
TGTGCCAGCAGCCAAGGGTCTTCGAATTCACCCCTCCACTTT
>TRBV9|once|-|TRBJ1-2
CASSVDPTLSGHYGYTF
TGTGCCAGCAGCGTAGATCCCACCTTGTCAGGGCACTATGGCTACACCTTC
>TRBV20-1|-|-|TRBJ1-2
CSAITDTNYGYTF
TGCAGTGCCATTACAGATACTAACTATGGCTACACCTTC
>TRBV4-1|few|-|TRBJ2-7
CASSQVGVSEQYF
TGCGCCAGCAGCCAAGTCGGCGTAAGCGAGCAGTACTTC
>TRBV20-1|-|TRBD2|TRBJ2-6
CSARGGLLSGANVLTF
TGCAGTGCGCGCGGGGGACTGCTCTCTGGGGCCAACGTCCTGACTTTC
>TRBV12-3/TRBV12-4|-|-|TRBJ1-2
CASSNSFRDTEGKGSYTF
TGTGCCAGCAGTAATTCCTTTCGGGACACGGAAGGAAAAGGTAGCTACACCTTC
>TRBV7-6|-|-|TRBJ1-4
CASSFAGNDGLFF
TGTGCCAGCAGTTTCGCGGGGAATGACGGGCTGTTTTTT
>TRBV5-1|-|-|TRBJ1-1
CASSLPRKNTEAFF
TGCGCCAGCAGCTTGCCCAGAAAGAACACTGAAGCTTTCTTT
>TRBV19|-|-|TRBJ2-2
CASRHLQGNTGELFF
TGTGCCAGTAGACACCTACAGGGTAACACCGGGGAGCTGTTTTTT
>TRBV10-3|few|-|TRBJ2-5
CATRGTSLEGETQYF
TGTGCCACCCGGGGGACCAGCCTGGAAGGAGAGACCCAGTACTTC
>TRBV4-1|few|-|TRBJ1-5
CASSQDISGRQPQHF
TGCGCCAGCAGCCAAGATATTTCCGGCCGACAGCCCCAGCATTTT
>TRBV4-1|-|-|TRBJ2-4
CASSQGRRGQNIQYF
TGCGCCAGCAGCCAGGGACGGCGGGGCCAAAACATTCAGTACTTC
>TRBV27|few|-|TRBJ1-5
CASSFSGTADQPQHF
TGTGCCAGCAGTTTCTCCGGGACCGCGGATCAGCCCCAGCATTTT
>TRBV7-6|many|-|TRBJ1-1
CASSPDSGTEAFF
TGTGCCAGCAGCCCCGACAGCGGCACTGAAGCTTTCTTT
>TRBV7-9|few|-|TRBJ1-1
CASSSLRAGDTEAFF
TGTGCCAGCAGCTCCCTTCGAGCAGGGGACACTGAAGCTTTCTTT
>TRBV12-3/TRBV12-4|few|-|TRBJ2-7
CASSSAGAGEQYF
TGTGCCAGCAGTTCCGCAGGGGCCGGAGAGCAGTACTTC
>TRBV7-8|few|-|TRBJ2-2
CASSKTNTGELFF
TGTGCCAGCAGTAAAACGAACACCGGGGAGCTGTTTTTT
>TRBV7-9|few|-|TRBJ2-7
CASSFNPSDEQYF
TGTGCCAGCAGCTTCAACCCTTCCGACGAGCAGTACTTC
>TRBV27|few|-|TRBJ2-3
CASSSTPGGTDTQYF
TGTGCCAGCAGTTCGACCCCGGGGGGCACAGATACGCAGTATTTT
>TRBV7-9|few|-|TRBJ2-7
CASSLGRYPSSYEQYF
TGTGCCAGCAGCCTGGGAAGGTACCCGAGCTCCTACGAGCAGTACTTC
>TRBV20-1|few|TRBD2|TRBJ2-1
CSADRTSGDNEQFF
TGCAGTGCTGATAGGACTAGCGGCGACAATGAGCAGTTCTTC
>TRBV27|-|-|TRBJ2-5
CASSLSPWETQYF
TGTGCCAGCAGTTTATCGCCCTGGGAGACCCAGTACTTC
>TRBV11-3|-|TRBD2|TRBJ2-2
CASSLASGGNTGELFF
TGTGCCAGCAGCCTAGCTAGCGGGGGAAACACCGGGGAGCTGTTTTTT
>TRBV7-2|few|-|TRBJ2-3
CASSLEIRRDTQYF
TGTGCCAGCAGCTTAGAAATAAGGAGGGATACGCAGTATTTT
>TRBV29-1|-|-|TRBJ1-6
CSAQTGQFNSPLHF
TGCAGCGCCCAAACGGGACAATTTAATTCACCCCTCCACTTT
>TRBV6-6|-|-|TRBJ1-3
CASSRTWNTIYF
TGTGCCAGCAGCCGGACCTGGAACACCATATATTTT
>TRBV7-2|many|TRBD1|TRBJ1-2
CASSLDYRGSNYGYTF
TGTGCCAGCAGCTTGGATTACAGGGGGAGCAACTATGGCTACACCTTC
>TRBV7-3|many|-|TRBJ2-1
CASSLKGGVYNEQFF
TGTGCCAGCAGCTTAAAGGGGGGCGTCTACAATGAGCAGTTCTTC
>TRBV18|-|-|TRBJ2-5
CASSSMVPQETQYF
TGTGCCAGCTCATCCATGGTGCCCCAAGAGACCCAGTACTTC
>TRBV6-6|few|TRBD2|TRBJ2-5
CASSSGGSKETQYF
TGTGCCAGCAGTAGCGGGGGTAGCAAAGAGACCCAGTACTTC
>TRBV5-6|few|-|TRBJ2-5
CASSRDRYQETQYF
TGTGCCAGCAGCCGAGACAGGTACCAAGAGACCCAGTACTTC
>TRBV20-1|-|-|TRBJ1-5
CSARESSGRGGNQPQHF
TGCAGTGCTAGAGAGAGTTCGGGGAGGGGAGGCAATCAGCCCCAGCATTTT
>TRBV6-5|-|-|TRBJ2-3
CASSYSLGNSDTQYF
TGTGCCAGCAGTTACTCGTTGGGGAACTCCGATACGCAGTATTTT
>TRBV10-3|few|-|TRBJ2-5
CAISDPTRETQYF
TGTGCCATCAGTGACCCGACAAGGGAGACCCAGTACTTC
>TRBV2|few|-|TRBJ2-4
CASSEIRLAKNIQYF
TGTGCCAGCAGTGAAATCCGTTTAGCCAAAAACATTCAGTACTTC
>TRBV5-1|-|-|TRBJ1-6
CASSPVESSYNSPLHF
TGCGCCAGCAGCCCGGTCGAGAGCTCCTATAATTCACCCCTCCACTTT
>TRBV19|-|TRBD2|TRBJ2-2
CASSTFAWGLAGASANTGELFF
TGTGCCAGTAGCACCTTCGCGTGGGGGCTAGCGGGGGCCTCTGCGAACACCGGGGAGCTGTTTTTT
>TRBV6-1|-|-|TRBJ2-2
CATPSRPNTGELFF
TGTGCCACCCCCTCCCGGCCGAACACCGGGGAGCTGTTTTTT
>TRBV6-1|-|TRBD1|TRBJ1-2
CASSLDRADYYGYTF
TGTGCCAGCAGTTTGGACAGGGCCGATTACTATGGCTACACCTTC
>TRBV6-6|-|TRBD2|TRBJ2-2
CASRGPSRVIRAGGDTGELFF
TGTGCCAGCAGAGGGCCTTCTCGGGTGATCCGGGCGGGGGGCGACACCGGGGAGCTGTTTTTT
>TRBV10-3|-|-|TRBJ2-1
CAVRTVSSYNEQFF
TGTGCCGTACGGACCGTTAGCTCCTACAATGAGCAGTTCTTC
>TRBV10-2|-|-|TRBJ2-1
CASSGPPDYNEQFF
TGCGCCAGCAGTGGGCCCCCCGACTACAATGAGCAGTTCTTC